What follows describes a single TCR beta chain. The antigen remains unidentified. These data are taken from a study of identical twins. Among all donors, each was a healthy Caucasian. Germline V gene lookup returns CDR1 MGHRA and CDR2 YSYEKL. The CDR3 runs 16 residues. V was shortened by 1 base and J by 0 bases, with 12 bases between the two germline ends. From the 5' RACE reads, TCRdb called clonotypes with MiXCR, one entry per CDR3 protein. This repertoire shows a few hundred thousand distinct CDR3 sequences, about 12% found once; its top ten account for 6% to 9%. Study-wide points: The abundant beta clonotypes from cord blood had fewer insertions, and memory repertoires had none of this. Not following the same donors, the study drew its conclusions from cross-sectional statistical analysis.

This sample also belongs to another study, concerning yellow fever vaccine responses in identical twins. This second study says: A vaccine T cell response that seemed partly convergent and partly personalized was reported in twins.

The chain couples TRBV4-1 to TRBJ2-5; weak D call: TRBD1 (6 bases). The source of this sequence is a woman aged 18-30 years in good health. The material sequenced was CD8+ T cells sorted from blood. Written as DNA, the CDR3 is TGCGCCAGCAGCCAAGTTCAAGGGGGAGACCAAGAGACCCAGTACTTC. Its protein product is CASSQVQGGDQETQYF.